This passage covers 5 T cell receptor beta chains from one sample sequenced in a study of blood T cell repertoires in COVID-19. Method: immunoSEQ multiplex PCR; TCRdb's copy keeps in-frame clones and lacks some. The data contain approximately 250,000 clones, around 80% of them singletons. The sample consisted of peripheral blood. The receptors originated from a woman aged 40 to 55 who had recovered from COVID-19.

The sample holds a few counts of this clone. The chain couples TRBV28 to TRBJ1-3, with 7 bases aligning to TRBD1. This CDR3 has 14 amino acids. Germline CDR1 is MDHEN and CDR2 is SYDVKM. V shed 10 bases and J 0 bases; nucleotides not matched to a gene: 6. In DNA, the CDR3 is TGTGCCACCGGGACAGCCCTCTCTGGAAACACCATATATTTT. Amino acid sequence: CATGTALSGNTIYF.

The chain carries TRBV5-8 and TRBJ1-4; 11 nucleotides match TRBD1. V was pared by 4 bases and J by 0 bases, with 8 bases of the junction left unmatched. The CDR3 contains 18 residues. Germline V gene data show CDR1 as SGHTS and CDR2 as YDEGEE. CDR3 region: CASSAGTGGTTTNEKLFF. DNA for the CDR3: TGTGCCAGCAGCGCCGGGACAGGGGGAACGACAACTAATGAAAAACTGTTTTTT. Looking up the rest from reference TRBV5-8 and TRBJ1-4 gives the full variable domain: EAGVTQSPTHLIKTRGQQATLRCSPISGHTSVYWYQQALGLGLQFLLWYDEGEERNRGNFPPRFSGRQFPNYSSELNVNALELEDSALYLCASSAGTGGTTTNEKLFFGSGTQLSVL.

The rearrangement links TRBV15 to TRBJ1-1; the D is unclear. Trimming left V 1 base short and J 6 bases short, with 15 bases between. The germline V gene encodes CDR1 LNHNV and CDR2 YYDKDF (reference sequence). This CDR3 spans 15 amino acids. This chain's CDR3 is CATSRGSVGSPEAFF. CDR3 DNA: TGTGCCACCAGCAGAGGCTCGGTAGGGAGCCCTGAAGCTTTCTTT.

This clone was detected only a few times. CDR3 residues: CASRPRDRGPSRATEQYF. The DNA of the CDR3 is TGTGCCAGCAGGCCCCGGGACAGGGGGCCGTCGAGGGCCACCGAGCAGTACTTC. The rearrangement joins TRBV7-9 to TRBJ2-7; 12 bases are a match to TRBD1. Germline values: CDR1 SEHNR, CDR2 FQNEAQ (reference sequence). V shed 6 bases and J 6 bases; nucleotides not matched to a gene: 18. CDR3 length: 18 residues.

The V and J genes are TRBV5-1 and TRBJ1-1; 9 nucleotides line up with TRBD1. The CDR3 has 13 amino acids. The germline V gene encodes CDR1 SGHRS and CDR2 YFSETQ. The V segment lost 4 bases and the J segment 7 bases; nucleotides outside the gene matches: 5. The DNA for the CDR3 is TGCGCCAGCAGCCTGGGACAGGGCAATGAAGCTTTCTTT. It yields the protein CASSLGQGNEAFF.